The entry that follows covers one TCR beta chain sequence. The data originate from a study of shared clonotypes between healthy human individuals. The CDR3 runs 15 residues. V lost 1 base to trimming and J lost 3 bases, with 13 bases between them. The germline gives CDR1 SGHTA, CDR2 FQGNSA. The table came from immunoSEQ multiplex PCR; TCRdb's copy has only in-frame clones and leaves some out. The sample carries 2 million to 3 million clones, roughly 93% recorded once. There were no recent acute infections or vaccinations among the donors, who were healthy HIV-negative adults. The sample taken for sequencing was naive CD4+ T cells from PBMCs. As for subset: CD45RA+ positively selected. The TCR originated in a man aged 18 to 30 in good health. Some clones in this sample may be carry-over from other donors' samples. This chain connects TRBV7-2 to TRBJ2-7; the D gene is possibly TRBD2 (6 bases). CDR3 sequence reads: CASSLGTRLGYEQYF. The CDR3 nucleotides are TGTGCCAGCAGCTTAGGCACGAGACTAGGCTACGAGCAGTACTTC.